These 29 T cell receptor beta chains were all obtained from the same sample, sequenced in a study of blood T cell repertoires in COVID-19 (dated by TCRdb to about 2020). The library was generated by the immunoSEQ multiplex PCR assay. Entries here come from immuneACCESS through TCRdb and include only in-frame sequences with V and J called. Some clones fail to appear in such tables; in the studies checked, an unresolved V gene covers under half of the shortfall, and the cause of the remainder is unknown. The sample table records some 39,000 clones; 90% of these occur just once. The ten top clones hold 5% to 7% of the sample. Sequenced material: peripheral blood. Receptors were obtained from a human donor in a cohort sampled during active COVID-19.

The J gene is TRBJ2-2, the V gene TRBV18; TRBD1 matches at 10 bases. The CDR3 is made up of 15 amino acids. The germline V gene has CDR1 KGHSH and CDR2 LQKENI. V shed 2 bases and J 5 bases; nucleotides not matched to a gene: 2. CDR3 loop: CASSPGTGVTGELFF. In nucleotides, the CDR3 is TGTGCCAGCTCACCAGGGACAGGGGTGACCGGGGAGCTGTTTTTT.

This clone was seen just once. J is TRBJ2-7 and V is TRBV5-1; 8 bases align to TRBD1. The germline gives CDR1 SGHRS, CDR2 YFSETQ. Trimming at V came to 2 bases and at J to 0 bases, leaving 1 base not matched to a gene. This CDR3 is built from 14 residues. The CDR3 bases are TGCGCCAGCAGCTTAGGACAGGGCTCCTACGAGCAGTACTTC. Its protein product is CASSLGQGSYEQYF.

This rearrangement joins TRBV4-1 to TRBJ2-2; 9 bases are shared with TRBD1. CDR3 length: 16 amino acids. Germline CDR1 MGHRA, CDR2 YSYEKL. Trimming cost V 3 bases and J 8 bases; bases outside gene matches: 10. The CDR3 nucleotides are TGCGCCAGCAGCCACTCCGGGACAGGGATGACGGGGGAGCTGTTTTTT. Amino acids: CASSHSGTGMTGELFF.

This chain links TRBV6-2 or TRBV6-3 with TRBJ2-1; 7 bases map to TRBD2. Germline V lookup: CDR1 MNHEY, CDR2 SVGEGT. The junction had 23 bases not matched to a gene; V was cut back by 4 bases and J by 8 bases. The CDR3 extends over 19 amino acids. CDR3: CASSSRASGGAHLRDEQFF. CDR3 in DNA: TGTGCCAGCAGTTCCCGGGCCTCGGGAGGTGCCCATCTACGGGATGAGCAGTTCTTC.

The rearrangement joins TRBV7-2 to TRBJ1-2, with D perhaps matching TRBD1 (6 bases). The V and J ends lost 5 bases and 5 bases respectively, with 12 bases between them. Germline CDR1 SGHTA, CDR2 FQGNSA. This CDR3 has 13 amino acids. Here the CDR3 DNA reads TGTGCCAGCAGCACTTCAGGGGTTTATGGCTACACCTTC. It specifies CASSTSGVYGYTF.

The rearrangement links TRBV6-4 to TRBJ2-7; no reliable D call. The CDR3 runs to 15 residues. CDR1 MRHNA and CDR2 SNTAGT come from the germline V gene. The ends were cut back, 6 bases at V and 1 base at J, with 16 bases in the middle. The CDR3 loop reads CASSDTPTTSYEQYF. The CDR3 nucleotides are TGTGCCAGCAGCGACACCCCCACTACTTCCTACGAGCAGTACTTC.

This chain links TRBV7-2 with TRBJ1-3, with D unresolved. V was pared by 2 bases and J by 2 bases, with 10 bases between. The CDR3 is made up of 15 amino acids. Germline lookup yields CDR1 SGHTA and CDR2 FQGNSA. In nucleotides, the CDR3 is TGTGCCAGCAGCTTATCCCCGGGAGCTGGAAACACCATATATTTT. Residues: CASSLSPGAGNTIYF.

The chain is built from TRBV15 and TRBJ2-7; TRBD2 agrees at 11 bases. From germline, CDR1 is LNHNV and CDR2 YYDKDF (reference sequence). The CDR3 is made up of 16 amino acids. Trimming removed 1 base from V and 1 base from J; junction bases left unmatched: 3. The CDR3 region has the DNA TGTGCCACCAGCAGAGGCCTAGCGGGAGGATCCTACGAGCAGTACTTC. This gives the protein CATSRGLAGGSYEQYF.

The chain carries TRBV20-1 and TRBJ2-7; weak D call: TRBD2 (7 bases). The V end was cut by 3 bases, the J end by 5 bases, with 8 bases between. Looked up from germline, CDR1 is DFQATT and CDR2 is SNEGSKA (reference sequence). CDR3 length: 11 residues. For the CDR3, the DNA is TGCAGTGCTAGGGGGGGGCACGAGCAGTACTTC. This codes for CSARGGHEQYF.

The chain combines TRBV30 with TRBJ1-2; D gene ambiguous. From germline, CDR1 is GTSNPN and CDR2 SVGIG (reference sequence). This CDR3 is 11 amino acids long. The V end lost 7 bases, the J end lost 6 bases, and 12 bases lay between the germline ends. CDR3 in DNA: TGTGCCTCGGAACCAGGTGATGGCTACACCTTC. Its protein is CASEPGDGYTF.

V usage is TRBV6-1 and J usage is TRBJ1-5; TRBD1 might be the D (6 bases). The germline CDR1 and CDR2 sequences are MNHNS and SASEGT. The CDR3 length is 19 residues. V gave up 1 base and J gave up 5 bases, with 24 bases separating them. This CDR3 reads CASSEDRGGARAYYQPQHF. The CDR3 bases are TGTGCCAGCAGTGAAGATCGGGGGGGGGCTAGGGCCTACTATCAGCCCCAGCATTTT.

This chain links TRBV4-3 with TRBJ1-3, with D possibly TRBD1 on 6 matching bases. Germline lookup yields CDR1 LGHNA and CDR2 YSLEER. The CDR3 runs to 15 residues. Trimming took off 5 bases at V and 0 bases at J, with 11 bases between the two ends. The CDR3 DNA is TGCGCCAGCAGCAGCGGACAGACCTCTGGAAACACCATATATTTT. It specifies CASSSGQTSGNTIYF.

The V gene is TRBV27, the J gene TRBJ1-1; 7 bases agree with TRBD1. The CDR3 contains 13 residues. With 2 bases clipped from V and 8 bases from J, the junction kept 5 bases outside the gene matches. CDR1 MNHEY and CDR2 SMNVEV come from the germline V gene (reference sequence). CDR3 sequence: CASSLAPGGEAFF. In DNA form, the CDR3 reads TGTGCCAGCAGTTTAGCGCCAGGGGGGGAAGCTTTCTTT.

The J gene is TRBJ1-1, the V gene TRBV18; D remains ambiguous. The CDR3 extends over 14 amino acids. Germline lookup yields CDR1 KGHSH and CDR2 LQKENI. Trimming took 6 bases from V and 9 from J, leaving 20 bases between them. The CDR3 DNA is TGTGCCAGCTCCTACGAGGACGGGGTCCCAAAAGCTTTCTTT. The encoded protein is CASSYEDGVPKAFF.

The chain links TRBV7-9 to TRBJ1-2; 7 nucleotides line up with TRBD1. This CDR3 spans 18 amino acids. V shed 1 base, J shed 5 bases, and the junction held 16 bases outside the gene matches. Germline assignment: CDR1 SEHNR and CDR2 FQNEAQ (reference sequence). The CDR3 region is CASSLVGAGGMARYGYTF. DNA for the CDR3: TGTGCCAGCAGCTTAGTTGGCGCAGGGGGTATGGCGAGGTATGGCTACACCTTC.

V gene TRBV5-1 combines with J gene TRBJ2-3; 7 positions agree with TRBD2. Germline assignment: CDR1 SGHRS and CDR2 YFSETQ. V trimming: 4 bases; J trimming: 0 bases; junction bases outside the gene matches: 11. The CDR3 has 17 amino acids. This CDR3 is CASSLGPGGSSTDTQYF. The CDR3 coding sequence is TGCGCCAGCAGCCTGGGACCCGGGGGGTCTAGCACAGATACGCAGTATTTT. Full variable domain (remainder filled in from reference TRBV5-1 and TRBJ2-3): KAGVTQTPRYLIKTRGQQVTLSCSPISGHRSVSWYQQTPGQGLQFLFEYFSETQRNKGNFPGRFSGRQFSNSRSEMNVSTLELGDSALYLCASSLGPGGSSTDTQYFGPGTRLTVL.

In this sample, this clone turned up once. The genes are TRBV7-2 and TRBJ2-7; unclear D gene. Per germline, CDR1 SGHTA and CDR2 FQGNSA. The V end lost 1 base, the J end lost 6 bases, and 7 bases lay between the germline ends. The CDR3 contains 12 residues. The CDR3: CASSLVGREQYF. As DNA, the CDR3 is TGTGCCAGCAGCTTAGTTGGGCGCGAGCAGTACTTC.

The rearrangement joins TRBV7-3 to TRBJ2-5, with 7 bases aligning to TRBD2. CDR1 and CDR2 from the germline V gene are SGHTA and FQGTGA. The CDR3 has 15 amino acids. V shed 5 bases and J 2 bases; nucleotides not matched to a gene: 8. CDR3 sequence (DNA): TGTGCCAGCAGCCCGAATAGCGGGCCTCAAGAGACCCAGTACTTC. This encodes CASSPNSGPQETQYF.

This chain joins TRBV29-1 and TRBJ1-1; D is unresolved. The CDR3 runs 12 residues. The V end was cut by 4 bases, the J end by 3 bases, with 9 bases between. Germline V gives CDR1 SQVTM, CDR2 ANQGSEA. The DNA of the CDR3 is TGCAGCGTTGGGCACAGCTACACTGAAGCTTTCTTT. Its protein product is CSVGHSYTEAFF.

The V and J genes are TRBV11-2 and TRBJ2-7; D is undetermined. Germline V CDR1 and CDR2: SGHAT, FQNNGV. V lost 8 bases, J lost 2 bases, and 13 bases lay in between. The CDR3 extends over 13 amino acids. The CDR3 region has the DNA TGTGCCAGCGCGCTTTCCGCGGCCTACGAGCAGTACTTC. This sequence encodes CASALSAAYEQYF. The full variable domain, with the rest looked up from reference TRBV11-2 and TRBJ2-7, is EAGVAQSPRYKIIEKRQSVAFWCNPISGHATLYWYQQILGQGPKLLIQFQNNGVVDDSQLPKDRFSAERLKGVDSTLKIQPAKLEDSAVYLCASALSAAYEQYFGPGTRLTVT.

CDR3: CASSRGLAGKGNEQFF. CDR3 in DNA: TGTGCCAGCAGCCGTGGACTAGCGGGAAAAGGGAATGAGCAGTTCTTC. The J gene is TRBJ2-1, the V gene TRBV7-3, with TRBD2 matching 12 bases. The ends lost 5 bases at V and 7 bases at J; junction bases unmatched: 9. Per the germline V gene, CDR1 is SGHTA and CDR2 is FQGTGA. The CDR3 is 16 residues long.

This sequence joins TRBV9 and TRBJ2-3; TRBD2 matches at 7 bases. The CDR3 extends over 15 amino acids. Trimming cost V 2 bases and J 1 base; bases outside gene matches: 4. Germline CDR1 is SGDLS and CDR2 is YYNGEE. The CDR3: CASSVTLAGTDTQYF. CDR3 coding DNA: TGTGCCAGCAGCGTTACCCTAGCGGGCACAGATACGCAGTATTTT. The variable domain in full, completed from reference TRBV9 and TRBJ2-3, reads DSGVTQTPKHLITATGQRVTLRCSPRSGDLSVYWYQQSLDQGLQFLIQYYNGEERAKGNILERFSAQQFPDLHSELNLSSLELGDSALYFCASSVTLAGTDTQYFGPGTRLTVL.

The chain joins TRBV5-4 to TRBJ2-4; 11 bases map to TRBD2. This CDR3 is built from 15 residues. The V gene end was trimmed by 4 bases and the J gene end by 5 bases; junction bases not matched to a gene: 5. Germline CDR1 reads SGHNT; CDR2 reads YYREEE (reference sequence). CDR3 residues: CASSAVAGGENIQYF. The CDR3, as DNA: TGTGCCAGCAGCGCCGTAGCGGGGGGGGAAAACATTCAGTACTTC.

CDR3 residues: CASSIFPRGNGRDYEQYF. The CDR3 region has the DNA TGTGCCAGCAGTATATTCCCAAGGGGCAACGGGAGGGACTACGAGCAGTACTTC. The rearrangement uses TRBV7-2 and TRBJ2-7; 8 bases are shared with TRBD2. CDR1 is SGHTA, CDR2 FQGNSA, per germline. The CDR3 contains 18 residues. V lost 6 bases to trimming and J lost 3 bases; unmatched junction nucleotides: 19.

This clone appeared a single time. This chain connects TRBV11-1 to TRBJ2-3; 8 bases line up with TRBD1. CDR1 is SGHAT, CDR2 FQDESV, per germline (reference sequence). The V gene end was trimmed by 3 bases and the J gene end by 1 base; junction bases not matched to a gene: 6. The length of the CDR3 is 16 residues. Here the CDR3 reads CASSLGQASGTDTQYF. In DNA, the CDR3 is TGTGCCAGCAGCTTGGGACAGGCTTCGGGCACAGATACGCAGTATTTT.

This chain links TRBV6-4 with TRBJ1-1, with 7 bases lining up with TRBD1. V gave up 5 bases and J gave up 4 bases; unmatched junction bases: 4. CDR1 is MRHNA, CDR2 SNTAGT, per germline. The CDR3 is 13 residues long. The CDR3, as DNA: TGTGCCAGCAGTAGACAGGGACTCACTGAAGCTTTCTTT. Protein product: CASSRQGLTEAFF.

This chain joins TRBV6-5 and TRBJ2-2; no definite D call. The CDR3 consists of 12 residues. From germline, CDR1 is MNHEY and CDR2 SVGAGI. V was trimmed by 5 bases and J by 4 bases, leaving 5 bases between them. CDR3 in amino acids: CASSQFTGELFF. DNA for the CDR3: TGTGCCAGCAGTCAATTCACCGGGGAGCTGTTTTTT.

The chain is built from TRBV24-1 and TRBJ2-2, with no clear D. Germline CDR1 reads KGHDR; CDR2 reads SFDVKD. This CDR3 contains 14 residues. Trimming pared 7 bases from V and 3 bases from J, leaving 11 bases between. CDR3 residues: CATSNIHDTGELFF. In DNA, the CDR3 is TGTGCCACCAGCAACATCCACGACACCGGGGAGCTGTTTTTT.

The chain couples TRBV4-2 to TRBJ2-2; no firm D call. This CDR3 is 15 amino acids long. Germline V gene lookup returns CDR1 LGHNA and CDR2 YNFKEQ. Trimming took 0 bases from V and 2 from J, leaving 7 bases between them. DNA of the CDR3: TGTGCCAGCAGCCAAGATCAAGCTAACACCGGGGAGCTGTTTTTT. Its protein product is CASSQDQANTGELFF.